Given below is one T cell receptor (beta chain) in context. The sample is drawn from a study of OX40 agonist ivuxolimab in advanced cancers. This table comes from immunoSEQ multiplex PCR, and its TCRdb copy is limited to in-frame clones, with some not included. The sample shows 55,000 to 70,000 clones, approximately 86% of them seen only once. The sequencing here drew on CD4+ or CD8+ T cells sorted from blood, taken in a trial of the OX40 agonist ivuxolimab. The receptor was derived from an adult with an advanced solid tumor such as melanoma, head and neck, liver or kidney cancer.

DNA for the CDR3: TGTGCCAGCAGCAAATCGGGACAAGTCTACGAGCAGTACTTC. Protein sequence: CASSKSGQVYEQYF. This chain uses TRBV5-4 with TRBJ2-7; D may be TRBD1 (6 bases). Trimming pared 4 bases from V and 3 bases from J, leaving 14 bases between. Germline V lookup: CDR1 SGHNT, CDR2 YYREEE (reference sequence). CDR3 length: 14 amino acids.